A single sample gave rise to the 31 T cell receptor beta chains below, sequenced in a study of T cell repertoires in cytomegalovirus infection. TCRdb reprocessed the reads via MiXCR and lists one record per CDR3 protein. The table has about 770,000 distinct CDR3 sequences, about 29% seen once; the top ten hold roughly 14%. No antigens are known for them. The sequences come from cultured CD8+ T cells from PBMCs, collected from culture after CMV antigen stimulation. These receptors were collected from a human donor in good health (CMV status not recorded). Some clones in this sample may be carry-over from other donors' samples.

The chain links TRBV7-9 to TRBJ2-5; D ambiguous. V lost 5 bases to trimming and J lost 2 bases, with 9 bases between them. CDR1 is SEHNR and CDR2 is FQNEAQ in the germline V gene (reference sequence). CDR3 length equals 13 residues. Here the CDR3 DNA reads TGTGCCAGCAGCCCCGACACTCAAGAGACCCAGTACTTC. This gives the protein CASSPDTQETQYF.

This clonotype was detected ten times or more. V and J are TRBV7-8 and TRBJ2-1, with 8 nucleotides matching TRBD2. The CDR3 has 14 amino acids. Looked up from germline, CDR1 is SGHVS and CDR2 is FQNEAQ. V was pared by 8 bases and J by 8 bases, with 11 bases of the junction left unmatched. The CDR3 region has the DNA TGTGCCAGCGCAATCCAGCGGGGGTACGATGAGCAGTTCTTC. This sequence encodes CASAIQRGYDEQFF.

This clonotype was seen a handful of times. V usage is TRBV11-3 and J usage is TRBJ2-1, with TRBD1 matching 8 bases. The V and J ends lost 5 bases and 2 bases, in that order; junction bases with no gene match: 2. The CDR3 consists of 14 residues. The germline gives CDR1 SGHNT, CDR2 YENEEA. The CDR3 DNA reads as TGTGCCAGCAGCAACAGGGGGGCCTACAATGAGCAGTTCTTC. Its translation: CASSNRGAYNEQFF.

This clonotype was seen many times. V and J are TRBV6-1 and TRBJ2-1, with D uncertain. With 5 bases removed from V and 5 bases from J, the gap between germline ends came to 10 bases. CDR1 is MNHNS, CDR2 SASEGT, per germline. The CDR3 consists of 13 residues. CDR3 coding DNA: TGTGCCAGCAGTCCTTCCGGCCACAATGAGCAGTTCTTC. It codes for CASSPSGHNEQFF.

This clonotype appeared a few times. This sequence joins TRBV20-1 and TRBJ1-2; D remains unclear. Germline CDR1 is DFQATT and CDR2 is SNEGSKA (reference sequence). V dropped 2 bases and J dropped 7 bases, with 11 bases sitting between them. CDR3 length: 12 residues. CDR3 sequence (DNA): TGCAGTGCTAGAAATCGGAGGGTTGGCTACACCTTC. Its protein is CSARNRRVGYTF.

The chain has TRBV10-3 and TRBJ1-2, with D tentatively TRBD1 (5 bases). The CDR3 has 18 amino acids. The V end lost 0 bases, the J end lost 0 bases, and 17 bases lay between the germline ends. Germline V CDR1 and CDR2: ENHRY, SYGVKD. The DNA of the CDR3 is TGTGCCATCAGTGAGTCGATGGTCCGGGACGGCCCTAACTATGGCTACACCTTC. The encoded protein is CAISESMVRDGPNYGYTF.

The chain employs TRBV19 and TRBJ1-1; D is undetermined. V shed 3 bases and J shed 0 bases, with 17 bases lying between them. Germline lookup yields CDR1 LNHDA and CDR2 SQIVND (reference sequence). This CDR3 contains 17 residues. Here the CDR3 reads CASSMQGRYVVNTEAFF. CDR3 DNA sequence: TGTGCCAGTAGTATGCAAGGGAGATATGTCGTGAACACTGAAGCTTTCTTT.

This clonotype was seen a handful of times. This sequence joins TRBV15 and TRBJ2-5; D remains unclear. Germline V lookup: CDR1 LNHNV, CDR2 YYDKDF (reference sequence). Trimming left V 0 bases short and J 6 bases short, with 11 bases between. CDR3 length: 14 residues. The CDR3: CATSRERRIQTQYF. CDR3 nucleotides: TGTGCCACCAGCAGAGAAAGAAGGATTCAGACCCAGTACTTC.

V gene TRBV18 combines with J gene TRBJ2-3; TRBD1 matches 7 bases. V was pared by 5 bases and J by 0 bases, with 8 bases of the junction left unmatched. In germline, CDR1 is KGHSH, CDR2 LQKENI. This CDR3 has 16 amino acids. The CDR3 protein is CASSTGTGQSTDTQYF. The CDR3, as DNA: TGTGCCAGCTCAACCGGGACGGGACAGAGCACAGATACGCAGTATTTT.

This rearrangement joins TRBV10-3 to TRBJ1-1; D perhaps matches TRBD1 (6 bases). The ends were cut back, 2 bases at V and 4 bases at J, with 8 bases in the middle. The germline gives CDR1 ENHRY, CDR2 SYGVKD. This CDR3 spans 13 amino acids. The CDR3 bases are TGTGCCATCAGTGAGGGAGGGGGCACTGAAGCTTTCTTT. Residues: CAISEGGGTEAFF.

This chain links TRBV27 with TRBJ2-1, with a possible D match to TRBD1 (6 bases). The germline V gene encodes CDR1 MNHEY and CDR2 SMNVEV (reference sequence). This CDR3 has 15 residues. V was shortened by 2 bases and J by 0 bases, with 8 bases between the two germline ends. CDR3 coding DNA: TGTGCCAGCAGTTTAGGACAGCACTCCTACAATGAGCAGTTCTTC. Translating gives CASSLGQHSYNEQFF.

The CDR3 region has the DNA TGTGCCAGCAGTTTTATTGCTACGGGCGAGCAGTACTTC. Translation: CASSFIATGEQYF. The chain links TRBV12-3 or TRBV12-4 to TRBJ2-7; no reliable D call. The V end was cut by 3 bases, the J end by 6 bases, with 12 bases between. There are 13 residues in the CDR3.

In nucleotides, the CDR3 is TGTGCCAGCAGTTCTTCCCTTAGCACAGATACGCAGTATTTT. Translated: CASSSSLSTDTQYF. This rearrangement joins TRBV12-3 or TRBV12-4 to TRBJ2-3; D ambiguous. CDR3 length equals 14 residues. Deletions cut 4 bases from V and 0 bases from J, with 8 bases between.

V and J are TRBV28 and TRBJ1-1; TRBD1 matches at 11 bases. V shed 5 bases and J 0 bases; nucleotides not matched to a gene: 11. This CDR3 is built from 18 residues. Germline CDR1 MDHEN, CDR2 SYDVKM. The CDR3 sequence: CASSRTGGSSRLNTEAFF. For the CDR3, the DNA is TGTGCCAGCAGTAGGACAGGGGGCAGTAGTAGGTTGAACACTGAAGCTTTCTTT.

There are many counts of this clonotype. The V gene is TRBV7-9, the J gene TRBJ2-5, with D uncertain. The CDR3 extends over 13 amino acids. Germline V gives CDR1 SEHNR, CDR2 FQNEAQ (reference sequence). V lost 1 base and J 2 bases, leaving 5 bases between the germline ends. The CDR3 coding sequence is TGTGCCAGCAGCTTAGATTGGCAAGAGACCCAGTACTTC. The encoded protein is CASSLDWQETQYF.

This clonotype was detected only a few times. The CDR3 DNA reads TGTGCCAGCAGTTATCAGGGATTCACCGGGGAGCTGTTTTTT. Its translation is CASSYQGFTGELFF. The chain couples TRBV6-2 or TRBV6-3 to TRBJ2-2; D possibly corresponds to TRBD1 (5 bases). V was cut by 3 bases and J by 4 bases, with 9 bases left in between. Germline V gene data show CDR1 as MNHEY and CDR2 as SVGEGT. The CDR3 loop spans 14 amino acids.

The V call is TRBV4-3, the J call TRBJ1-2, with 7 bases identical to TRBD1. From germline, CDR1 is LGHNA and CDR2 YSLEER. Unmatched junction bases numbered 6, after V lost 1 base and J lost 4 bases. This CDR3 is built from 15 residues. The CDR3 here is CASSQGQTGPYGYTF. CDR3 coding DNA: TGCGCCAGCAGCCAAGGTCAGACAGGGCCCTATGGCTACACCTTC.

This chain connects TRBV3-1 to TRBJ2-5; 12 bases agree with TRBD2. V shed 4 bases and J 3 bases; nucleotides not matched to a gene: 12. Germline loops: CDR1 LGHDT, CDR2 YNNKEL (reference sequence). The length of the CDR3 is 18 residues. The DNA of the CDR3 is TGTGCCAGCAGCCGGCCCTGGCCCAGGACTAGCGGGGAAGAGACCCAGTACTTC. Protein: CASSRPWPRTSGEETQYF.

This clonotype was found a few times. CDR3 residues: CASSPDGTYEQYV. The CDR3 DNA reads TGTGCCAGCAGTCCGGACGGTACCTACGAGCAGTACGTC. The chain has TRBV6-1 and TRBJ2-7; D gene unclear. Deletions cut 5 bases from V and 2 bases from J, with 10 bases between. The CDR3 totals 13 residues. Germline V CDR1 and CDR2: MNHNS, SASEGT.

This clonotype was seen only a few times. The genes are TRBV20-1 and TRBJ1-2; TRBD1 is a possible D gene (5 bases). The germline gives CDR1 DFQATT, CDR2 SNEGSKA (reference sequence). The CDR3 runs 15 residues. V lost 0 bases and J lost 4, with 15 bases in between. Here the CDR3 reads CSARDVNRGVYGYTF. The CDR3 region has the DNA TGCAGTGCTAGAGATGTAAACCGGGGGGTCTATGGCTACACCTTC.

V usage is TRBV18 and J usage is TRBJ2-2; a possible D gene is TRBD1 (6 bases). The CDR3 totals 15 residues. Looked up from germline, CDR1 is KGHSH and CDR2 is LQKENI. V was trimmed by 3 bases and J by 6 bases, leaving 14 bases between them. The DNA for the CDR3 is TGTGCCAGCTCACCCCTTGTGGACAGCGCCGGGGAGCTGTTTTTT. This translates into CASSPLVDSAGELFF.

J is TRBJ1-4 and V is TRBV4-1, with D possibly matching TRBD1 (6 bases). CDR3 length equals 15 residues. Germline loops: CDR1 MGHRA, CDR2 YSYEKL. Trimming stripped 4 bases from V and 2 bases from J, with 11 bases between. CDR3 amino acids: CASSPLDSTNEKLFF. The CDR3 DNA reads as TGCGCCAGCAGCCCCTTGGACAGCACTAATGAAAAACTGTTTTTT.

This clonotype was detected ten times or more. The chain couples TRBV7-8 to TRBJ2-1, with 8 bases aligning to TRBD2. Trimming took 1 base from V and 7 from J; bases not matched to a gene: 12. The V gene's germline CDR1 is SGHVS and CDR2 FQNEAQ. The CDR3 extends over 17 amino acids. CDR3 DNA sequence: TGTGCCAGCAGCTTAGGAGCTCCGGGGGGGCCGGAGAATGAGCAGTTCTTC. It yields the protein CASSLGAPGGPENEQFF.

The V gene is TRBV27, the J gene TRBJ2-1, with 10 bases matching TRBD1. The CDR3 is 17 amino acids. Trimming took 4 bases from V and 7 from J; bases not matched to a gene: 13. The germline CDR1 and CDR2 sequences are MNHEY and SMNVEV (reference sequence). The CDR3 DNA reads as TGTGCCAGCAGTTCTCTAGAGACAGGGGGCGTTAGGAATGAGCAGTTCTTC. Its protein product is CASSSLETGGVRNEQFF.

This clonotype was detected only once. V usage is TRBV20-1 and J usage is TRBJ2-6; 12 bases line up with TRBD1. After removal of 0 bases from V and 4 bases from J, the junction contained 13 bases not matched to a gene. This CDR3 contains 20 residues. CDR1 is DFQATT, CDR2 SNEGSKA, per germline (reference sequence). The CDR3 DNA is TGCAGTGCTAGAGATGGCCTGGGGGACAGGGGGCGTGCAGGGGCCAACGTCCTGACTTTC. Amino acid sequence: CSARDGLGDRGRAGANVLTF.

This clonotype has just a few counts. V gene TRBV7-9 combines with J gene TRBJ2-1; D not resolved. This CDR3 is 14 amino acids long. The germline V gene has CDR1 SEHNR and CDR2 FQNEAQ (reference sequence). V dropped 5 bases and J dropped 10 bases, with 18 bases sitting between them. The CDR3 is CASSLNLGLSEQFF. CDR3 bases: TGTGCCAGCAGCCTGAATTTAGGGCTAAGCGAGCAGTTCTTC. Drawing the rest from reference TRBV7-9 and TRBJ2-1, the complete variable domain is DTGVSQNPRHKITKRGQNVTFRCDPISEHNRLYWYRQTLGQGPEFLTYFQNEAQLEKSRLLSDRFSAERPKGSFSTLEIQRTEQGDSAMYLCASSLNLGLSEQFFGPGTRLTVL.

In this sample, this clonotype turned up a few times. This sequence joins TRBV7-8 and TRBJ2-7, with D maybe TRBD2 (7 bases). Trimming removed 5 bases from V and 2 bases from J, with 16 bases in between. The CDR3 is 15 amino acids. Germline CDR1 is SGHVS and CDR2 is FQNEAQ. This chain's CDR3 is CASSPPAGAPYEQYF. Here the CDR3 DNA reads TGTGCCAGCAGCCCCCCGGCGGGGGCCCCCTACGAGCAGTACTTC.

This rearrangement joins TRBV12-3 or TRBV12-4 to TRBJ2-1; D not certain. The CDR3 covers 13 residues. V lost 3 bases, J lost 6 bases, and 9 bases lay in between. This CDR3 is CASSLAWGNEQFF. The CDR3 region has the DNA TGTGCCAGCAGTTTGGCGTGGGGCAATGAGCAGTTCTTC.

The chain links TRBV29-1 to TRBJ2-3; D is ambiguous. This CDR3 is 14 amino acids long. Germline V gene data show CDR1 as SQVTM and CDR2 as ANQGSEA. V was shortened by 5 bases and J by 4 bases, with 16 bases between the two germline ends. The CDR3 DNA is TGCAGCGTTAAGGCCACCGGAAAGCCAGATACGCAGTATTTT. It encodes CSVKATGKPDTQYF.

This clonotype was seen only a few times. The CDR3 loop is CASSTGHVEAFF. For the CDR3, the DNA is TGCGCCAGCAGCACAGGACATGTTGAAGCTTTCTTT. This rearrangement joins TRBV5-1 to TRBJ1-1; the D gene is possibly TRBD1 (5 bases). The CDR3 length is 12 residues. CDR1 is SGHRS and CDR2 is YFSETQ in the germline V gene. V lost 4 bases, J lost 7 bases, and 11 bases lay in between. The whole variable domain, filled in from reference TRBV5-1 and TRBJ1-1, reads KAGVTQTPRYLIKTRGQQVTLSCSPISGHRSVSWYQQTPGQGLQFLFEYFSETQRNKGNFPGRFSGRQFSNSRSEMNVSTLELGDSALYLCASSTGHVEAFFGQGTRLTVV.

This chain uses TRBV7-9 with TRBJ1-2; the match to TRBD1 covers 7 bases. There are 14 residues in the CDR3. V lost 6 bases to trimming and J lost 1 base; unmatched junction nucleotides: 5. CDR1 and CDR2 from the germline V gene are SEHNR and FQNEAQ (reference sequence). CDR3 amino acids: CASRPRQGNYGYTF. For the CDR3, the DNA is TGTGCCAGCAGACCGAGACAGGGTAACTATGGCTACACCTTC.